This entry describes one T cell receptor (beta chain). The data derive from a study of T cell changes during pregnancy in multiple sclerosis. TCRdb keeps only in-frame clones here, not all; method: immunoSEQ multiplex PCR. The sample has about 65,000 clones, almost 95% seen once. CDR1 and CDR2 from the germline V gene are MGHRA and YSYEKL. This CDR3 is 15 amino acids long. Between the trimmed V and J ends, which lost 0 bases and 3 bases, there was a span of 12 bases. The sample was CD8+ T cells from peripheral blood mononuclear cells, taken in the third trimester of pregnancy. This sequence joins TRBV4-1 and TRBJ2-7; TRBD1 is a possible D gene (5 bases). This receptor was taken from a female donor in good health, enrolled as a control in a pregnancy study. Here the CDR3 DNA reads TGCGCCAGCAGCCAAGATCGGTCCAGGGTCTACGAGCAGTACTTC. This codes for CASSQDRSRVYEQYF.